The source of this TCR beta chain is a study of blood T cell repertoires in COVID-19. Whole-study context: COVID-19 samples collected from the United States, Italy and Spain covered acute and convalescent phases. Sources were T cells, B-cell-depleted T cells, or PBMCs; the material itself was cDNA or gDNA.

Per the authors' pipeline: Nucleated cell counts were estimated from reference gene primer amplification. Profiling relied on immunoSEQ multiplex PCR, and the TCRdb table lists in-frame clones only, not all of them. V and J calls and clone size are copied from that table; D and trimming were computed from the DNA. The data show about 63,000 clones, about nine tenths seen once. Germline loops: CDR1 SGHRS, CDR2 YFSETQ. The CDR3 loop spans 14 amino acids. Trimming at V came to 4 bases and at J to 9 bases, leaving 11 bases not matched to a gene. The source is a human donor in a cohort sampled during active COVID-19. The sequencing input was peripheral blood. This rearrangement joins TRBV5-1 to TRBJ2-5; 8 nucleotides match TRBD2. CDR3 protein: CASSLTGTGGAQYF. CDR3 in DNA: TGCGCCAGCAGCCTCACAGGGACCGGGGGGGCCCAGTACTTC.